These T cell receptor beta chains were read from a single sample in a study of blood T cell repertoires in COVID-19. This table comes from immunoSEQ multiplex PCR, and its TCRdb copy is limited to in-frame clones, with some not included. This sample carries 250,000 to 400,000 clones, 85% of them seen once, and the ten largest clones take about 1.9%. Sequenced input: PBMCs or T cells enriched from blood (not recorded which). The receptors derive from a woman aged 25 to 39 who had been exposed to COVID-19. The CDR3 runs from the conserved cysteine through the conserved F or W. Fields, in order: D gene, V gene, clone size, J gene, CDR3 length, CDR3 protein, CDR3 DNA. D genes are given only for firm matches. Rows give clone size only sometimes, using once, few, many, or a class for an expanded clone.

D gene: TRBD1
V gene: TRBV12-3/TRBV12-4
clone size: -
J gene: TRBJ1-2
CDR3 length: 13
CDR3 protein: CASKPTGAGGYTF
CDR3 DNA: TGTGCCAGCAAACCGACAGGGGCTGGTGGCTACACCTTC

D gene: -
V gene: TRBV2
clone size: once
J gene: TRBJ2-7
CDR3 length: 13
CDR3 protein: CASRPDTAYEQYF
CDR3 DNA: TGTGCCAGCAGACCCGACACCGCCTACGAGCAGTACTTC

D gene: TRBD1
V gene: TRBV6-2/TRBV6-3
clone size: once
J gene: TRBJ1-2
CDR3 length: 14
CDR3 protein: CASSYSTGNYGYTF
CDR3 DNA: TGTGCCAGCAGTTACTCGACAGGGAACTATGGCTACACCTTC

D gene: TRBD1
V gene: TRBV27
clone size: few
J gene: TRBJ1-6
CDR3 length: 20
CDR3 protein: CASSPMITGTGSSYNSPLHF
CDR3 DNA: TGTGCCAGCAGTCCAATGATAACCGGGACAGGGAGCTCCTATAATTCACCCCTCCACTTT

D gene: TRBD1
V gene: TRBV27
clone size: -
J gene: TRBJ2-7
CDR3 length: 15
CDR3 protein: CASSSDGTGGLEQYF
CDR3 DNA: TGTGCCAGCAGTTCGGACGGGACAGGAGGACTTGAGCAGTACTTC

D gene: -
V gene: TRBV10-3
clone size: -
J gene: TRBJ2-2
CDR3 length: 13
CDR3 protein: CAISEINTGELFF
CDR3 DNA: TGTGCCATCAGTGAGATAAACACCGGGGAGCTGTTTTTT

D gene: TRBD2
V gene: TRBV9
clone size: -
J gene: TRBJ2-5
CDR3 length: 15
CDR3 protein: CASSVGLAGGETQYF
CDR3 DNA: TGTGCCAGCAGCGTAGGACTAGCGGGAGGAGAGACCCAGTACTTC

D gene: TRBD1
V gene: TRBV18
clone size: -
J gene: TRBJ1-2
CDR3 length: 15
CDR3 protein: CASSQGQGGNYGYTF
CDR3 DNA: TGTGCCAGCTCACAGGGACAGGGTGGAAACTATGGCTACACCTTC

D gene: TRBD1
V gene: TRBV2
clone size: -
J gene: TRBJ2-7
CDR3 length: 15
CDR3 protein: CASRFLTGGGNEQYF
CDR3 DNA: TGTGCCAGCAGGTTTTTGACAGGGGGAGGCAACGAGCAGTACTTC

D gene: -
V gene: TRBV21-1
clone size: -
J gene: TRBJ1-5
CDR3 length: 15
CDR3 protein: CASTYRDRAYQPQHF
CDR3 DNA: TGTGCCAGCACTTACCGGGACAGGGCTTATCAGCCCCAGCATTTT

D gene: -
V gene: TRBV30
clone size: -
J gene: TRBJ1-1
CDR3 length: 11
CDR3 protein: CAWNRLAGAFF
CDR3 DNA: TGTGCCTGGAACCGACTCGCAGGGGCTTTCTTT

D gene: TRBD2
V gene: TRBV14
clone size: -
J gene: TRBJ2-1
CDR3 length: 16
CDR3 protein: CASSPLTSGSGVEQFF
CDR3 DNA: TGTGCCAGCAGCCCCTTGACTAGCGGGAGTGGGGTTGAGCAGTTCTTC

D gene: -
V gene: TRBV6-4
clone size: -
J gene: TRBJ2-5
CDR3 length: 13
CDR3 protein: CASSADFGETQYF
CDR3 DNA: TGTGCCAGCAGTGCGGACTTCGGAGAGACCCAGTACTTC

D gene: -
V gene: TRBV6-1
clone size: -
J gene: TRBJ2-5
CDR3 length: 14
CDR3 protein: CASKPGTSQETQYF
CDR3 DNA: TGTGCCAGCAAACCCGGGACATCACAAGAGACCCAGTACTTC

D gene: -
V gene: TRBV14
clone size: -
J gene: TRBJ1-1
CDR3 length: 13
CDR3 protein: CASSPELDTEAFF
CDR3 DNA: TGTGCCAGCAGCCCCGAGCTTGACACTGAAGCTTTCTTT

D gene: TRBD2
V gene: TRBV7-2
clone size: -
J gene: TRBJ2-3
CDR3 length: 18
CDR3 protein: CASSLSGLAGGKTDTQYF
CDR3 DNA: TGTGCCAGCAGCTTATCGGGGCTAGCGGGGGGGAAAACAGATACGCAGTATTTT

D gene: -
V gene: TRBV12-3/TRBV12-4
clone size: -
J gene: TRBJ2-7
CDR3 length: 12
CDR3 protein: CASSLDLYEQYF
CDR3 DNA: TGTGCCAGCAGTTTAGATCTCTACGAGCAGTACTTC

D gene: -
V gene: TRBV6-5
clone size: -
J gene: TRBJ1-1
CDR3 length: 12
CDR3 protein: CATDRTNTEAFF
CDR3 DNA: TGTGCCACGGACAGAACCAACACTGAAGCTTTCTTT

D gene: TRBD1
V gene: TRBV5-1
clone size: few
J gene: TRBJ1-4
CDR3 length: 15
CDR3 protein: CASSFTGGEGEKLFF
CDR3 DNA: TGCGCCAGCAGCTTTACAGGGGGCGAAGGCGAAAAACTGTTTTTT

D gene: -
V gene: TRBV5-6
clone size: few
J gene: TRBJ1-6
CDR3 length: 17
CDR3 protein: CASSWGLDPSYNSPLHF
CDR3 DNA: TGTGCCAGCAGCTGGGGGCTGGATCCCTCCTATAATTCACCCCTCCACTTT

D gene: -
V gene: TRBV5-1
clone size: many
J gene: TRBJ2-6
CDR3 length: 14
CDR3 protein: CASTQGSRANVLTF
CDR3 DNA: TGCGCCAGCACACAGGGAAGTAGGGCCAACGTCCTGACTTTC

D gene: -
V gene: TRBV12-5
clone size: -
J gene: TRBJ1-4
CDR3 length: 14
CDR3 protein: CASAFGQSHEKLFF
CDR3 DNA: TGTGCTAGTGCCTTCGGACAGTCTCATGAAAAACTGTTTTTT

D gene: -
V gene: TRBV28
clone size: -
J gene: TRBJ1-6
CDR3 length: 15
CDR3 protein: CASSSRDNRYSPLHF
CDR3 DNA: TGTGCCAGCAGCTCAAGGGACAATCGCTACTCACCCCTCCACTTT